Listed below are T cell receptor beta chains from one sample, sequenced in a study of T cell changes during pregnancy in multiple sclerosis. This table comes from immunoSEQ multiplex PCR, and its TCRdb copy is limited to in-frame clones, with some not included. In the table there are 65,000 to 85,000 clones, about 93% of which are singletons. The material was peripheral blood, obtained in the second trimester of pregnancy. These receptor sequences come from a female donor in good health, enrolled as a control in a pregnancy study. The CDR3 runs from the conserved cysteine through the conserved F or W. The D gene is left open where the match is weak. Only some rows state a clone size, as once, few, many or a class for expanded clones.

d_gene,j_gene,v_gene,abundance,CDR3aa,CDR3nt
NA,TRBJ2-7,TRBV28,once,CASSPFQGRLGYEQYF,TGTGCCAGCAGTCCCTTTCAGGGCAGGTTGGGGTACGAGCAGTACTTC
NA,TRBJ1-5,TRBV29-1,NA,CSVGQGMAQPQHF,TGCAGCGTTGGGCAGGGGATGGCTCAGCCCCAGCATTTT
NA,TRBJ1-5,TRBV7-9,NA,CASSPSSNQPQHF,TGTGCCAGCAGCCCGAGCAGCAATCAGCCCCAGCATTTT
NA,TRBJ1-1,TRBV7-6,once,CASSLATTGENTEAFF,TGTGCCAGCAGCTTAGCTACCACGGGAGAGAACACTGAAGCTTTCTTT
NA,TRBJ1-1,TRBV5-6,NA,CASSLRQQEAAFF,TGTGCCAGCAGCCTCCGACAGCAGGAAGCAGCTTTCTTT
NA,TRBJ2-3,TRBV11-2,NA,CASSGRATGTDTQYF,TGTGCCAGCAGCGGTCGAGCCACGGGTACAGATACGCAGTATTTT
NA,TRBJ1-2,TRBV28,NA,CASSPPGGRGYTF,TGTGCCAGCAGTCCCCCCGGGGGGCGAGGCTACACCTTC
NA,TRBJ1-2,TRBV5-1,once,CASSSSPINLGEMEF,TGCGCCAGCAGCAGCTCGCCGATAAACCTAGGGGAAATGGAATTC
NA,TRBJ1-3,TRBV9,NA,CASSSPRSSGNTIYF,TGTGCCAGCAGCTCTCCCCGGAGCTCTGGAAACACCATATATTTT
TRBD2,TRBJ2-1,TRBV5-4,NA,CASRTGLAGGQANEQFF,TGTGCCAGCAGAACGGGACTAGCGGGAGGACAGGCGAATGAGCAGTTCTTC
TRBD2,TRBJ2-3,TRBV9,NA,CASSVRTSGASTDTQYF,TGTGCCAGCAGCGTTCGAACTAGCGGGGCGAGCACAGATACGCAGTATTTT
NA,TRBJ1-5,TRBV5-1,NA,CASSLAGGGNQPQHF,TGCGCCAGCAGCTTGGCCGGGGGAGGGAATCAGCCCCAGCATTTT
TRBD1,TRBJ1-2,TRBV27,NA,CASSPGQGVHCTF,TGTGCCAGCAGTCCCGGACAGGGGGTTCACTGCACCTTC
NA,TRBJ2-5,TRBV4-1,NA,CASSQAEGAAQETQYF,TGCGCCAGCAGCCAGGCGGAAGGGGCAGCTCAAGAGACCCAGTACTTC
NA,TRBJ1-4,TRBV20-1,NA,CSARGGEKLFF,TGCAGTGCTCGGGGGGGGGAAAAACTGTTTTTT
NA,TRBJ2-2,TRBV2,once,CASSGDSGELFF,TGTGCCAGCAGTGGTGACTCCGGGGAGCTGTTTTTT